The clone carrying this TCR beta chain showed up just a few times. The sample originates from a study of identical twins. With 6 bases clipped from V and 6 bases from J, the junction kept 12 bases outside the gene matches. The CDR3 runs 15 residues. Germline V gene lookup returns CDR1 MNHEY and CDR2 SVGEGT. MiXCR, run by TCRdb on the 5' RACE reads, gives a single entry per CDR3 protein. Of about 470,000 distinct CDR3 sequences listed, 20% to 25% were seen once; the top ten hold 2.5% to 3.5%. A further study also used this sample, focusing on T cells expressing NK-cell markers.

This TCR came from a woman aged 18-29 years in good health. The V gene is TRBV6-2 or TRBV6-3, the J gene TRBJ1-2, with 8 bases fitting TRBD1. The sample comprised CD4+ T cells sorted from blood. The CDR3 loop reads CASRQADRGWDGYTF. CDR3 in DNA: TGTGCCAGCAGACAGGCCGACAGGGGTTGGGATGGCTACACCTTC.